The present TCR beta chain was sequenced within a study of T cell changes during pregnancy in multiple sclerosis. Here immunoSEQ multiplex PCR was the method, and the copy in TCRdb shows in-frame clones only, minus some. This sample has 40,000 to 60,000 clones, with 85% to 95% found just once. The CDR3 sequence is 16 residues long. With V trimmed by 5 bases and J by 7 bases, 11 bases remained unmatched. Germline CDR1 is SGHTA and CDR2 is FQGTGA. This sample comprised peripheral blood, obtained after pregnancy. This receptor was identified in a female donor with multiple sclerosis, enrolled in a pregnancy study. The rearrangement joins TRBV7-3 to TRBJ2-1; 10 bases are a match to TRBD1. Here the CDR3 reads CASSNRDRGNRNEQFF. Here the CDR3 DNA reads TGTGCCAGCAGCAACCGGGACAGGGGAAATAGGAATGAGCAGTTCTTC.